These T cell receptor beta chains were read from a single sample in a study of T cell repertoires in cytomegalovirus infection. TCRdb fed the reads into MiXCR, producing one record per CDR3 protein. This table holds approximately 250,000 distinct CDR3 sequences, around 12% found once. The sequencing input was PBMCs. These receptors originate from a human donor in good health (CMV status not recorded). Some clones in this sample may be carry-over from other donors' samples. The CDR3 runs from the conserved cysteine through the conserved F or W. A D gene is named only where the DNA matches it firmly. Some rows have no size entry. The others give once, few or many, or a class for an expanded clone.

cdr3_length clone_size d_call j_call v_call cdr3_nt cdr3_aa
17 few . TRBJ2-1 TRBV11-2 TGTGCCAGCAGCTTAGACCCCTTTCTAAGCTCCTACAATGAGCAGTTCTTC CASSLDPFLSSYNEQFF
15 many . TRBJ1-5 TRBV7-2 TGTGCCAGCAGCTTAAACGCGGCCTCACATTTGCCCCAGCATTTT CASSLNAASHLPQHF
12 few . TRBJ1-2 TRBV29-1 TGCAGCGTTGAAGATACTCAATATGGCTACACCTTC CSVEDTQYGYTF
15 many . TRBJ2-1 TRBV4-2 TGTGCCAGCAGCCCCGGGACGGGGGACTACAATGAGCAGTTCTTC CASSPGTGDYNEQFF
13 many TRBD2 TRBJ2-7 TRBV7-8 TGTGCCAGCAGCTGGGGGGGGTCCTACGAGCAGTACTTC CASSWGGSYEQYF
15 . . TRBJ2-7 TRBV11-3 TGTGCCAGCAGCCCGAAAAGGGGGGCCGGGGTCGAGCAGTACTTC CASSPKRGAGVEQYF
13 many . TRBJ2-1 TRBV7-8 TGTGCCAGCAGCGTCGGACAGAACAATGAGCAGTTCTTC CASSVGQNNEQFF
13 few . TRBJ2-7 TRBV3-1 TGTGCCAGCAGCCAACCAACAGGGAACGAGCAGTACTTC CASSQPTGNEQYF
16 . . TRBJ1-4 TRBV16 TGTGCCAGCAGCCAGTCCAGGACAGTTACTAATGAAAAACTGTTTTTT CASSQSRTVTNEKLFF
14 many . TRBJ2-1 TRBV29-1 TGCAGCGTTGAACCACGCAGCTCCTACAATGAGCAGTTCTTC CSVEPRSSYNEQFF
13 many . TRBJ2-5 TRBV19 TGTGCCAGTAGTTACTCAAGTGCAGAGACCCAGTACTTC CASSYSSAETQYF
13 many . TRBJ2-7 TRBV7-2 TGTGCCAGCAGCTCACTACAGGTTTACGAGCAGTACTTC CASSSLQVYEQYF
11 many . TRBJ1-3 TRBV5-1 TGCGCCAGCAGCTTGGGGGGCACCATATATTTT CASSLGGTIYF
16 few TRBD2 TRBJ2-2 TRBV6-5 TGTGCCAGCAGTTACCTCAGCGGGAGGGCCACCGGGGAGCTGTTTTTT CASSYLSGRATGELFF
14 few . TRBJ2-3 TRBV28 TGTGCCAGCAGTACGGGCGGGGCAGAAAATACGCAGTATTTT CASSTGGAENTQYF
14 many . TRBJ2-7 TRBV29-1 TGCAGCGTTGAATCCCCGCTGGCCCCCTACGAGCAGTACTTC CSVESPLAPYEQYF
12 few . TRBJ2-5 TRBV19 TGTGCCAGTAGTATGAAGCAAGAGACCCAGTACTTC CASSMKQETQYF
13 . . TRBJ1-1 TRBV29-1 TGCAGCGTTGCGGGGGGGGGAATAACTGAAGCTTTCTTT CSVAGGGITEAFF
16 . . TRBJ2-1 TRBV12-3/TRBV12-4 TGTGCCAGCAGTTTAGGGTCCGGGTTCTCCTACAATGAGCAGTTCTTC CASSLGSGFSYNEQFF
13 many TRBD1 TRBJ2-7 TRBV28 TGTGCCAGCAGTTTAAGGGACAGGGACGAGCAGTACTTC CASSLRDRDEQYF
13 . . TRBJ2-5 TRBV29-1 TGCAGCGTCCGGGGGAGGGGGCAAGAGGCCCAGTACTTC CSVRGRGQEAQYF
14 many . TRBJ2-1 TRBV19 TGTGCCAGCTCCCGGGACACCACCTACAATGAGCAGTTCTTC CASSRDTTYNEQFF
14 . TRBD1 TRBJ1-1 TRBV2 TGTGCCAGCAGGACAGGGGGCTTAAACACTGAAGCTTTCTTT CASRTGGLNTEAFF
13 . . TRBJ2-6 TRBV29-1 TGCAGCGTTACCTACTCTGGGGCCAACGTCCTGACTTTC CSVTYSGANVLTF
15 many TRBD1 TRBJ2-5 TRBV25-1 TGTGCCAGCAGTGCCTTAGCCGGGACAGAAGAGACCCAGTACTTC CASSALAGTEETQYF
16 many . TRBJ2-4 TRBV7-8 TGTGCCAGCAGCTTGGGACCCCCGGGGGCCAAAAACATTCAGTACTTC CASSLGPPGAKNIQYF
14 many . TRBJ1-1 TRBV10-3 TGTGCCATCAGTGAGTCGGGCTTGAACACTGAAGCTTTCTTT CAISESGLNTEAFF
15 many . TRBJ2-7 TRBV5-4 TGTGCCAGCAGCTTGGCCCAAGTGGGGGCCTACGAGCAGTACTTC CASSLAQVGAYEQYF
13 . . TRBJ2-3 TRBV29-1 TGCAGCGTTGACCAGACTAGCACAGATACGCAGTATTTT CSVDQTSTDTQYF
14 many TRBD2 TRBJ2-1 TRBV6-2/TRBV6-3 TGTGCCAGCGGCAGCGGGAGATCGTACAATGAGCAGTTCTTC CASGSGRSYNEQFF
15 . . TRBJ2-2 TRBV19 TGTGCCAGTAGTAAGCGGGCAGGGGTCACCGGGGAGCTGTTTTTT CASSKRAGVTGELFF
14 many TRBD1 TRBJ1-1 TRBV12-3/TRBV12-4 TGTGCCAGCACCAGACAGGGTGATAACACTGAAGCTTTCTTT CASTRQGDNTEAFF
13 many . TRBJ2-5 TRBV12-3/TRBV12-4 TGTGCCAGCAGTTCCCCGACATTGGCGACCCAGTACTTC CASSSPTLATQYF
14 many . TRBJ1-3 TRBV5-4 TGTGCCAGCAGCTCGTCGGGGGGCCGAAACACCATATATTTT CASSSSGGRNTIYF
15 many . TRBJ2-2 TRBV14 TGTGCCAGCAGCCAAAGAGCAGGGGCCACCGGGGAGCTGTTTTTT CASSQRAGATGELFF
15 . TRBD1 TRBJ1-2 TRBV28 TGTGCCAGCAGTCGAACAGGGGGCGCGGGCTATGGCTACACCTTC CASSRTGGAGYGYTF
13 . . TRBJ1-1 TRBV19 TGTGCCAGTAGTATAGACCGGGGGGAGGCAGCTTTCTTT CASSIDRGEAAFF
15 many TRBD2 TRBJ2-3 TRBV6-1 TGTGCCAGCAACCGGGAGGCGGCTAGCACAGATACGCAGTATTTT CASNREAASTDTQYF
12 few . TRBJ1-1 TRBV14 TGTGCCAGCAGCCAAGTAGGGCTGAGGGCTTTCTTT CASSQVGLRAFF
14 many . TRBJ2-1 TRBV6-2/TRBV6-3 TGTGCCAGCAGGCCTTCTCCCCCTGGCAATGAGCAGTTCTTC CASRPSPPGNEQFF
15 few . TRBJ2-4 TRBV12-3/TRBV12-4 TGTGCCAGCACCGGACGAGGCTGGGCCAAAAACATTCAGTACTTC CASTGRGWAKNIQYF
14 . TRBD2 TRBJ2-1 TRBV29-1 TGCAGCGGCGGACTAGCGGGAGGGGTGAATGAGCAGTTCTTC CSGGLAGGVNEQFF
17 many TRBD2 TRBJ2-3 TRBV7-2 TGTGCCAGCAGCTTAGCGTCTAGCGGGAGTAACGCAGATACGCAGTATTTT CASSLASSGSNADTQYF
14 few . TRBJ2-5 TRBV5-6 TGTGCCAGCAGCACGACTACCACGGGGGAGACCCAGTACTTC CASSTTTTGETQYF
14 few . TRBJ1-6 TRBV20-1 TGCAGTGCTAGGGGACCCGGAGGTGATTCACCCCTCCACTTT CSARGPGGDSPLHF
14 few . TRBJ2-2 TRBV4-2 TGTGCCAGCAGCCCGGTGGGACAACCCGGGGAGCTGTTTTTT CASSPVGQPGELFF
15 many TRBD2 TRBJ2-7 TRBV7-2 TGTGCCAGCAGCTTAGCAGCGGGGGTTTACTACGAGCAGTACTTC CASSLAAGVYYEQYF
19 many TRBD1 TRBJ2-2 TRBV11-2 TGTGCCAGCAGCGGGCGGGACAGGACCCACATGCCTCTGACCGGGGAGCTGTTTTTT CASSGRDRTHMPLTGELFF
15 many TRBD1 TRBJ1-2 TRBV7-8 TGTGCCAGCAGCTTAACCGGGACAGGAGCCTATGGCTACACCTTC CASSLTGTGAYGYTF
15 . . TRBJ1-2 TRBV28 TGTGCCAGCAGTACAACAGGGTTCGAGAACTATGGCTACACCTTC CASSTTGFENYGYTF
14 many . TRBJ1-5 TRBV20-1 TGCAGTGCTAGAGTTCAGGGGCTCAATCAGCCCCAGCATTTT CSARVQGLNQPQHF
13 few . TRBJ1-3 TRBV20-1 TGCAGTGCTGGCCGGGACGGCGGAAACACCATCTATTTT CSAGRDGGNTIYF
15 . TRBD1 TRBJ2-5 TRBV4-2 TGTGCCAGCAGCCTACAGTCAGGGGGCATGGAGACCCAGTACTTC CASSLQSGGMETQYF
14 few . TRBJ1-4 TRBV29-1 TGCAGCGTACCTGGGACGGCGGCTTCGGGAAAACTGTTTTTT CSVPGTAASGKLFF
14 . . TRBJ1-1 TRBV2 TGTGCCAGCAGGGGGGGGGGGGGGAACACTGAAGCTTTCTTT CASRGGGGNTEAFF
14 many . TRBJ1-5 TRBV28 TGTGCCAGCAGCCCTGACAATAGCAATCAGCCCCAGCATTTT CASSPDNSNQPQHF